The present entry profiles one T cell receptor (beta chain) with its context. The sample originates from a study of T cell responses to AZD1222 COVID-19 vaccine. The V gene lost 4 bases and the J gene lost 0 bases, with 22 bases spanning the gap. The CDR3 is 18 residues long. CDR1 SGHNT and CDR2 YYREEE come from the germline V gene (reference sequence). Here immunoSEQ multiplex PCR was the method, and the copy in TCRdb shows in-frame clones only, minus some. The table shows some 80,000 clones, with roughly 88% occurring only once. This specimen consisted of peripheral blood, obtained 28 days after the second dose of the MenACWY control vaccine. The J gene is TRBJ1-1, the V gene TRBV5-4; maybe TRBD1 (6 bases). The sequence was collected from an adult who received the MenACWY meningococcal vaccine as a control. CDR3 bases: TGTGCCAGCAGCGCCCTCACAGGGCCCCAGACTTTGAACACTGAAGCTTTCTTT. Protein: CASSALTGPQTLNTEAFF.